The 21 T cell receptor beta chains below come from one sample, sequenced in a study of shared clonotypes between healthy human individuals. Generated by immunoSEQ multiplex PCR, the TCRdb table keeps only in-frame clones and is missing some. The table shows more than 400,000 clones, with 95% to 97% occurring only once. The specimen sequenced was naive CD4+ T cells sorted from blood. Subset given: CD45RA+ positively selected. The receptor source for this set is a woman under 40 in good health.

This clone was seen a single time. The V and J genes are TRBV5-4 and TRBJ2-5, with D possibly being TRBD2 (5 bases). With 4 bases removed from V and 5 bases from J, the gap between germline ends came to 15 bases. The CDR3 sequence is 14 residues long. The germline gives CDR1 SGHNT, CDR2 YYREEE (reference sequence). The CDR3: CASSPAPGSETQYF. CDR3 DNA sequence: TGTGCCAGCAGCCCCGCGCCGGGATCGGAGACCCAGTACTTC.

This chain connects TRBV5-1 to TRBJ2-5, with TRBD2 matching over 12 bases. The CDR3 extends over 18 amino acids. CDR1 SGHRS and CDR2 YFSETQ come from the germline V gene. V lost 4 bases to trimming and J lost 2 bases; unmatched junction nucleotides: 12. The DNA for the CDR3 is TGCGCCAGCAGCCCGGGGCGACTAGCGGGAGTCCGGCAAGAGACCCAGTACTTC. Its translation: CASSPGRLAGVRQETQYF.

V is TRBV4-2 and J is TRBJ2-4; TRBD1 agrees at 7 bases. The CDR3 spans 16 residues. Germline trimming cut 0 bases from V and 7 bases from J; bases unmatched to any gene: 9. The germline V gene encodes CDR1 LGHNA and CDR2 YNFKEQ. The CDR3 loop is CASSQESGQVTNIQYF. As DNA, the CDR3 is TGTGCCAGCAGCCAAGAATCCGGACAGGTGACGAACATTCAGTACTTC.

This clone is a singleton in its sample. The chain recombines TRBV14 with TRBJ2-1, with unresolved D. Germline V lookup: CDR1 SGHDN, CDR2 FVKESK. Trimming removed 2 bases from V and 5 bases from J, with 13 bases in between. The length of the CDR3 is 15 residues. CDR3 region: CASSQRPDGHNEQFF. For the CDR3, the DNA is TGTGCCAGCAGCCAACGACCAGACGGGCACAATGAGCAGTTCTTC.

This clone was counted a single time. The CDR3: CASSSGTEETQYF. The CDR3 DNA sequence: TGTGCCAGTAGTAGCGGTACCGAAGAGACCCAGTACTTC. V usage is TRBV19 and J usage is TRBJ2-5, with no clear D. CDR3 size: 13 residues. V was cut by 4 bases and J by 3 bases, with 9 bases left in between. Per germline, CDR1 LNHDA and CDR2 SQIVND (reference sequence).

The chain has TRBV7-8 and TRBJ2-1, with 10 nucleotides matching TRBD2. Germline CDR1 and CDR2: SGHVS and FQNEAQ. J was trimmed by 4 bases and V by 8 bases; bases with no gene match: 8. This CDR3 contains 15 residues. CDR3 bases: TGTGCCAGCGGGGCGACTAGCGGGTTTTACAATGAGCAGTTCTTC. This codes for CASGATSGFYNEQFF.

The table lists this clone with a few counts. The chain combines TRBV19 with TRBJ1-5; 12 bases align to TRBD1. J lost 5 bases, V lost 7 bases, and 6 bases had no gene match. CDR1 is LNHDA, CDR2 SQIVND, per germline (reference sequence). This CDR3 is 15 amino acids long. The CDR3 DNA reads TGTGCCAGTAATACCGGGACAGGGGGCTATCAGCCCCAGCATTTT. It is translated as CASNTGTGGYQPQHF. Variable domain in full (rest from reference TRBV19 and TRBJ1-5): DGGITQSPKYLFRKEGQNVTLSCEQNLNHDAMYWYRQDPGQGLRLIYYSQIVNDFQKGDIAEGYSVSREKKESFPLTVTSAQKNPTAFYLCASNTGTGGYQPQHFGDGTRLSIL.

The rearrangement joins TRBV11-2 to TRBJ2-1, with 10 positions matching TRBD2. The V segment lost 1 base and the J segment 3 bases; nucleotides outside the gene matches: 6. Germline V gene sequence: CDR1 SGHAT, CDR2 FQNNGV. This CDR3 contains 17 residues. The CDR3 region is CASSLGRTSGDYNEQFF. The CDR3 bases are TGTGCCAGCAGCTTAGGACGGACTAGCGGCGACTACAATGAGCAGTTCTTC.

This sequence joins TRBV9 and TRBJ2-1; 9 bases fit TRBD2. The CDR3 runs 15 residues. The junction had 3 bases not matched to a gene; V was cut back by 0 bases and J by 5 bases. The germline V gene encodes CDR1 SGDLS and CDR2 YYNGEE. The CDR3 is CASSVGTSVDNEQFF. CDR3 DNA sequence: TGTGCCAGCAGCGTAGGGACTAGCGTCGACAATGAGCAGTTCTTC. Using reference TRBV9 and TRBJ2-1 for the parts outside the CDR3, the full variable domain is DSGVTQTPKHLITATGQRVTLRCSPRSGDLSVYWYQQSLDQGLQFLIQYYNGEERAKGNILERFSAQQFPDLHSELNLSSLELGDSALYFCASSVGTSVDNEQFFGPGTRLTVL.

V usage is TRBV6-5 and J usage is TRBJ1-1, with D hard to call. The CDR3 has 15 amino acids. Germline assignment: CDR1 MNHEY and CDR2 SVGAGI. Trimming took 0 bases from V and 0 from J, leaving 8 bases between them. CDR3 amino acids: CASSYSIGMNTEAFF. The CDR3 DNA sequence: TGTGCCAGCAGTTACTCGATTGGGATGAACACTGAAGCTTTCTTT.

This rearrangement joins TRBV7-2 to TRBJ2-3; 10 bases align to TRBD1. CDR1 SGHTA and CDR2 FQGNSA come from the germline V gene. V lost 7 bases, J lost 2 bases, and 9 bases stayed unmatched. The CDR3 sequence is 16 residues long. The CDR3 sequence is CASNLRQGAVTDTQYF. The CDR3 bases are TGTGCCAGCAACCTCCGACAGGGGGCTGTCACAGATACGCAGTATTTT. Together with reference TRBV7-2 and TRBJ2-3, the CDR3 gives the full variable domain: GAGVSQSPSNKVTEKGKDVELRCDPISGHTALYWYRQSLGQGLEFLIYFQGNSAPDKSGLPSDRFSAERTGGSVSTLTIQRTQQEDSAVYLCASNLRQGAVTDTQYFGPGTRLTVL.

The chain has TRBV18 and TRBJ2-7; D gene unclear. Per germline, CDR1 KGHSH and CDR2 LQKENI. Between the trimmed V and J ends, which lost 5 bases and 0 bases, there was a span of 8 bases. This CDR3 comprises 13 residues. CDR3 region: CASSTESSYEQYF. The CDR3 DNA reads TGTGCCAGCTCAACGGAGAGCTCCTACGAGCAGTACTTC. Complete variable domain (other parts from reference TRBV18 and TRBJ2-7): NAGVMQNPRHLVRRRGQEARLRCSPMKGHSHVYWYRQLPEEGLKFMVYLQKENIIDESGMPKERFSAEFPKEGPSILRIQQVVRGDSAAYFCASSTESSYEQYFGPGTRLTVT.

This chain connects TRBV7-2 to TRBJ2-2, with D tentatively TRBD2 (5 bases). The germline V gene has CDR1 SGHTA and CDR2 FQGNSA. The CDR3 loop spans 15 amino acids. V was trimmed by 8 bases and J by 1 base, leaving 14 bases between them. The DNA of the CDR3 is TGTGCCAGCCGCGTGGACTTTTTGAACACCGGGGAGCTGTTTTTT. It is translated as CASRVDFLNTGELFF.

The J gene is TRBJ1-5, the V gene TRBV28, with D tentatively TRBD1 (5 bases). Germline V gene data show CDR1 as MDHEN and CDR2 as SYDVKM. The CDR3 covers 13 residues. V lost 4 bases and J 8 bases, leaving 12 bases between the germline ends. The CDR3 DNA follows: TGTGCCAGCAGTTCTTCAGGGTATGAGCCCCAGCATTTT. As protein: CASSSSGYEPQHF.

This chain joins TRBV6-1 and TRBJ1-4, with TRBD1 identical over 12 bases. This CDR3 is built from 14 residues. Germline V gives CDR1 MNHNS, CDR2 SASEGT. Trimming removed 6 bases from V and 6 bases from J; junction bases left unmatched: 2. DNA for the CDR3: TGTGCCAGCAGGGGGGACAGGGGGCATGAAAAACTGTTTTTT. Translated: CASRGDRGHEKLFF.

This clone was observed once. CDR3 coding DNA: TGTGCCAGCAGGGACCAGTTAGACAACAATGAGCAGTTCTTC. As protein: CASRDQLDNNEQFF. The rearrangement links TRBV6-6 to TRBJ2-1; D is uncertain. In germline, CDR1 is MNHNY, CDR2 SVGAGI (reference sequence). CDR3 length equals 14 residues. V was shortened by 6 bases and J by 5 bases, with 14 bases between the two germline ends.

The CDR3 DNA is TGCGCCAGCAGCTTGGGAGGGGGCCCAAGCTCTGGAAACACCATATATTTT. This translates into CASSLGGGPSSGNTIYF. The rearrangement links TRBV5-1 to TRBJ1-3; TRBD1 matches at 7 bases. From germline, CDR1 is SGHRS and CDR2 YFSETQ. V dropped 0 bases and J dropped 0; count of bases not matched to a gene: 6. The CDR3 spans 17 residues. Combining the CDR3 with reference TRBV5-1 and TRBJ1-3 gives the whole variable domain KAGVTQTPRYLIKTRGQQVTLSCSPISGHRSVSWYQQTPGQGLQFLFEYFSETQRNKGNFPGRFSGRQFSNSRSEMNVSTLELGDSALYLCASSLGGGPSSGNTIYFGEGSWLTVV.

The J gene is TRBJ2-1, the V gene TRBV21-1; TRBD2 was called by the table and not checked on the DNA. TRBV21-1 represents a pseudogene. CDR3 size: 15 residues. The CDR3 coding sequence is TGTGCCAGCAGCATGGAGCGGCACGAAACGGATGAGCAGTTCTTC. Encoded protein: CASSMERHETDEQFF.

The chain couples TRBV5-8 to TRBJ2-5; D assignment may be TRBD1 or TRBD2 (5 bases each). CDR3 length equals 14 residues. Germline values: CDR1 SGHTS, CDR2 YDEGEE. V lost 0 bases and J lost 5, with 11 bases in between. CDR3 in amino acids: CASSLGDVTETQYF. For the CDR3, the DNA is TGTGCCAGCAGCTTGGGGGACGTTACGGAGACCCAGTACTTC.

This sequence joins TRBV7-9 and TRBJ2-2, with D uncertain. The germline gives CDR1 SEHNR, CDR2 FQNEAQ (reference sequence). The V end was cut by 6 bases, the J end by 1 base, with 12 bases between. The CDR3 totals 15 residues. The CDR3 coding sequence is TGTGCCAGCAGAAACGGCGGCGGGAACACCGGGGAGCTGTTTTTT. This gives the protein CASRNGGGNTGELFF.

The chain is built from TRBV11-1 and TRBJ2-2; a possible D gene is TRBD2 (5 bases). V lost 2 bases and J lost 7, with 11 bases in between. CDR3 length equals 14 residues. Germline assignment: CDR1 SGHAT and CDR2 FQDESV (reference sequence). DNA of the CDR3: TGTGCCAGCAGCTTAACTGAGGGCCACGGGGAGCTGTTTTTT. It translates to CASSLTEGHGELFF.